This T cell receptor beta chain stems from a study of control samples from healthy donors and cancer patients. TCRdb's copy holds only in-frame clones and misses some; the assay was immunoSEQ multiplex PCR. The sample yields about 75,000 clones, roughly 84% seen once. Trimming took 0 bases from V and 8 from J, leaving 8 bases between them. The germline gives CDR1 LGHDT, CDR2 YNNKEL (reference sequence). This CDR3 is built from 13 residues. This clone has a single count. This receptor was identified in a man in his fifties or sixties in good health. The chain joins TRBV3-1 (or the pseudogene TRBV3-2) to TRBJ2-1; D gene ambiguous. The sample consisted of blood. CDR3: CASSQETVHEQFF. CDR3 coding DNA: TGTGCCAGCAGCCAAGAGACGGTCCATGAGCAGTTCTTC.